The clone carrying this T cell receptor (beta chain) has a handful of counts. Its antigen is not identified. This entry belongs to a study of T-cell reconstitution after alpha-beta-depleted transplantation in children. The germline V gene encodes CDR1 MGHRA and CDR2 YSYEKL. The trim removed 4 bases at V and 6 bases at J, leaving 7 bases unmatched. The CDR3 runs to 15 residues. Researchers prepared the TCRbeta library using unique molecular identifiers, the study reports. TCRdb processed the PCR reads anew with MiXCR; each CDR3 protein has one entry. Of hundreds of thousands of distinct CDR3 sequences listed, about 12% are singletons. Findings of the study overall: Several hundred expanded graft clones reportedly gave rise to the alpha-beta T cells present about two months after transplant. Newly produced T cells mostly accounted for T-cell counts and diversity one year post-transplant. Surviving recipient T cells and thymic progenitors accounted for the high day-60 TCRbeta diversity observed in some patients.

The chain couples TRBV4-1 to TRBJ2-7, with 12 bases identical to TRBD2. This specimen consisted of PBMCs, obtained before TCRalphabeta/CD19-depleted stem cell transplant. The sequence was collected from a girl aged 2-9 years with congenital amegakaryocytic thrombocytopenia, due to receive a stem cell transplant. The CDR3 is CASSPLAGGPFEQYF. The CDR3 nucleotides read TGCGCCAGCAGCCCCCTAGCGGGAGGGCCGTTCGAGCAGTACTTC.